This TCR beta chain came from a study of blood T cells in healthy people across ages. The study drew donors from healthy Caucasian individuals in Russia aged roughly 6 to 90. With regard to this clonotype: Its specificity is unknown.

Findings and caveats of the study: Aged donors had fewer naive CD4+ cells and lower diversity than long-lived donors. Per million T cells, the diversity of TCR beta decreased roughly linearly as age advanced.

The CDR3 runs 17 residues. The ends were cut back, 0 bases at V and 0 bases at J, with 13 bases in the middle. CDR1 is SGHNT and CDR2 is YYREEE in the germline V gene (reference sequence). Through a sample-barcoded 5' primer and a J-beta primer mix, a second PCR was run for 7 to 11 cycles. CDR3-containing paired-end reads numbering at least 2.5 million came from each sample. TCRdb reprocessed the 5' RACE reads via MiXCR and lists one record per CDR3 protein. Of 980,000 or so distinct CDR3 sequences listed, around 49% are singletons. The sample comprised blood. The chain is built from TRBV5-4 and TRBJ2-1; D is tentatively TRBD1 or TRBD2 (5 bases each). The sequence came from a man younger than 40 in good health. The CDR3 is CASSLAYRSGSYNEQFF. The CDR3 nucleotides read TGTGCCAGCAGCTTGGCCTACAGGAGCGGCTCCTACAATGAGCAGTTCTTC.